Shown below are 9 T cell receptor beta chains from a single sample sequenced in a study of cytomegalovirus exposure and HLA in healthy donors. With 60 Vbeta and 13 Jbeta primers, the PCR was carried out. The data were produced by immunoSEQ multiplex PCR, yet TCRdb's version contains in-frame clones alone and is incomplete. This sample has about 140,000 clones; over 70% occur once, and the top ten carry 5.1%. The specimen sequenced was PBMCs. These TCRs come from a male donor in good health and CMV-seronegative.

This chain joins TRBV7-2 and TRBJ1-2; D is unresolved. Trimming cost V 4 bases and J 2 bases, with 11 bases left between them. Germline V gives CDR1 SGHTA, CDR2 FQGNSA. This CDR3 has 14 amino acids. The CDR3 reads CASSSRTGNYGYTF. The DNA of the CDR3 is TGTGCCAGCAGCTCCCGGACGGGGAACTATGGCTACACCTTC.

The table lists this clone with a few counts. As DNA, the CDR3 is TGTGCCAGCACCCCTGAGGTCACAGATACGCAGTATTTT. It specifies CASTPEVTDTQYF. The V call is TRBV7-9, the J call TRBJ2-3; D is undetermined. This CDR3 has 13 residues. Trimming pared 7 bases from V and 2 bases from J, leaving 10 bases between. CDR1 and CDR2 (germline): SEHNR, FQNEAQ (reference sequence). Complete variable domain (other parts from reference TRBV7-9 and TRBJ2-3): DTGVSQNPRHKITKRGQNVTFRCDPISEHNRLYWYRQTLGQGPEFLTYFQNEAQLEKSRLLSDRFSAERPKGSFSTLEIQRTEQGDSAMYLCASTPEVTDTQYFGPGTRLTVL.

This chain connects TRBV18 to TRBJ1-1; D is undetermined. Trimming pared 5 bases from V and 3 bases from J, leaving 10 bases between. CDR1 and CDR2 from the germline V gene are KGHSH and LQKENI. CDR3 length: 13 amino acids. CDR3 protein: CASSSREDTEAFF. Written as DNA, the CDR3 is TGTGCCAGCTCATCAAGGGAGGACACTGAAGCTTTCTTT.

V usage is TRBV28 and J usage is TRBJ1-1; the D gene is possibly TRBD1 (6 bases). V was cut by 6 bases and J by 1 base, with 21 bases left in between. Per the germline V gene, CDR1 is MDHEN and CDR2 is SYDVKM. There are 17 residues in the CDR3. The CDR3 DNA sequence: TGTGCCAGCAGCCGCAACTACTACTGGGGGCAGAACACTGAAGCTTTCTTT. It is translated as CASSRNYYWGQNTEAFF.

This clone was detected only a few times. This chain links TRBV19 with TRBJ1-1; D is uncertain. The CDR3 length is 15 residues. V was shortened by 4 bases and J by 1 base, with 13 bases between the two germline ends. Germline V CDR1 and CDR2: LNHDA, SQIVND (reference sequence). Written as DNA, the CDR3 is TGTGCCAGTAGTAAGCGGGCAGATCCGAACACTGAAGCTTTCTTT. Its protein is CASSKRADPNTEAFF.

In nucleotides, the CDR3 is TGTGCCAGCAGCGATTGGAGGGGAGGGGCCAACGTCCTGACTTTC. Protein: CASSDWRGGANVLTF. J is TRBJ2-6 and V is TRBV9, with D perhaps matching TRBD2 (6 bases). Deletions cut 3 bases from V and 4 bases from J, with 11 bases between. Germline V CDR1 and CDR2: SGDLS, YYNGEE. The CDR3 sequence is 15 residues long.

This clone appeared a few times. The genes are TRBV7-9 and TRBJ1-2, with TRBD1 identical over 10 bases. The trim removed 5 bases at V and 12 bases at J, leaving 9 bases unmatched. Germline V gives CDR1 SEHNR, CDR2 FQNEAQ (reference sequence). The CDR3 loop spans 13 amino acids. Written as DNA, the CDR3 is TGTGCCAGCAGCAGAGGGACAGGGGAGGAGCACACCTTC. Encoded protein: CASSRGTGEEHTF. Looking up the rest from reference TRBV7-9 and TRBJ1-2 gives the full variable domain: DTGVSQNPRHKITKRGQNVTFRCDPISEHNRLYWYRQTLGQGPEFLTYFQNEAQLEKSRLLSDRFSAERPKGSFSTLEIQRTEQGDSAMYLCASSRGTGEEHTFGSGTRLTVV.

The gene calls are TRBV28 and TRBJ2-5, with D possibly matching TRBD1 (5 bases). The DNA matches TRBJ2-7 better at its end, which makes the J call doubtful. Germline V gene lookup returns CDR1 MDHEN and CDR2 SYDVKM. The CDR3 is 14 residues long. Here the CDR3 DNA reads TGTGCCAGCAGTTTGGGGCTCCTTGATTACGAGCAGTACTTC. It encodes CASSLGLLDYEQYF.

The chain carries TRBV11-2 and TRBJ1-2, with no clear D. V lost 3 bases to trimming and J lost 2 bases, with 25 bases between them. The CDR3 covers 19 residues. Germline CDR1 reads SGHAT; CDR2 reads FQNNGV. This CDR3 reads CASSFTPPPLQLVNYGYTF. Here the CDR3 DNA reads TGTGCCAGCAGCTTCACTCCCCCCCCATTACAGTTAGTCAACTATGGCTACACCTTC.